A single sample is the source of the 10 T cell receptor beta chains below, sequenced in a study of tumor-infiltrating lymphocytes in primary liver carcinoma. Starting material for RNA and DNA co-extraction consisted of roughly 19-34 mg of unsorted bulk tissue. Synthesis of TCR beta cDNA was carried out from around 500 ng total RNA with a constant-region primer. Three nested multiplex PCR rounds, a slightly modified ARM-PCR, produced the libraries for TCR beta. The first two PCR rounds used TRBV1-TRBV30 primers with a Cbeta primer, 10 cycles each. TCRdb reprocessed the multiplex PCR reads with MiXCR, giving one entry per CDR3 protein. In the table there are approximately 73,000 distinct CDR3 sequences, approximately 74% of which are singletons. Sequenced input: liver tumor tissue from sampling region 4. Subset described: tumor region T4, right-lateral pole. The source is a man aged 35 to 55 with primary liver carcinoma and hepatitis B virus infection.

This CDR3 is CASSGELWRASTDTQYF. CDR3 coding DNA: TGTGCCAGCAGTGGGGAGTTGTGGAGGGCAAGCACAGATACGCAGTATTTT. This chain connects TRBV4-2 to TRBJ2-3, with D maybe TRBD2 (6 bases). The V gene lost 6 bases and the J gene lost 0 bases, with 19 bases spanning the gap. Germline-derived CDR1 and CDR2 are LGHNA and YNFKEQ. CDR3 length: 17 amino acids.

Comments on this clonotype: Its ends do not fully match the called genes, so a read error is possible. The chain is built from TRBV12-3 or TRBV12-4 and TRBJ2-7; 7 bases align to TRBD2. The CDR3 has 14 amino acids. The CDR3 DNA reads as TGTGTCAGCAGTTTTGGACTAGGCCCGGGCGATCAGTACTTC. Its translation is CVSSFGLGPGDQYF.

Details on this clonotype: A read error may account for a junction end that differs from germline. This rearrangement joins TRBV6-5 to TRBJ2-7; the D is unclear. CDR3 length: 16 amino acids. Germline V gene data show CDR1 as MNHEY and CDR2 as SVGAGI. The CDR3 coding sequence is TGTGCCAGCAGTTACTCCCACACTCGACCCATCTACGGGCAGTACTTC. Its protein is CASSYSHTRPIYGQYF.

The V and J genes are TRBV12-3 or TRBV12-4 and TRBJ1-1; the D is unclear. This CDR3 region has 13 residues. The CDR3 coding sequence is TGTGTCAACAGTTTAGCACAGTACACTGAAGCTTTCTTT. This gives the protein CVNSLAQYTEAFF.

About this clonotype itself: A junction end diverges from the germline sequence, so it may reflect a read error. This rearrangement joins TRBV11-2 to TRBJ2-5, with no clear D. CDR1 and CDR2 from the germline V gene are SGHAT and FQNNGV. The CDR3 covers 12 residues. This chain's CDR3 is CASSLPLETQYF. As DNA, the CDR3 is TGCGCCAGCAGCTTACCCTTGGAGACTCAGTACTTC.

Remarks on this clonotype: The junction and the germline gene differ at one end; a read error may be behind it. The chain uses TRBV10-3 and TRBJ2-1; tentatively, D is TRBD2 (6 bases). This CDR3 has 16 residues. From germline, CDR1 is ENHRY and CDR2 SYGVKD. CDR3 bases: TGTGCCATCAGTGAGTCGCTTCGCTGGAGGGATGTTGAGAAGTTCTTC. This codes for CAISESLRWRDVEKFF.

As for this clonotype: A read error may produce the germline difference seen at one junction end. The J gene is TRBJ2-1, the V gene TRBV11-2; possibly TRBD2 for D (5 bases). The V gene's germline CDR1 is SGHAT and CDR2 FQNNGV. The CDR3 spans 12 residues. The CDR3 coding sequence is TGTGCCAGCAGCTTCCCGACTAATGATCAGTTCTTC. It is translated as CASSFPTNDQFF.

This clonotype was seen a few times. CDR3 DNA: TGTGCCAGCAGTTTGAATAGCGGGAGCACAGATACGCAGTATTTT. Residues: CASSLNSGSTDTQYF. V and J are TRBV28 and TRBJ2-3; 7 positions agree with TRBD2. The CDR3 is made up of 15 amino acids. Germline V gives CDR1 MDHEN, CDR2 SYDVKM. V gave up 3 bases and J gave up 0 bases; unmatched junction bases: 3.

About this clonotype itself: A much larger clone lies one base from this, so it may be a read error. The chain couples TRBV30 to TRBJ2-3, with 13 bases fitting TRBD2. Trimming at V came to 4 bases and at J to 2 bases, leaving 9 bases not matched to a gene. This CDR3 has 17 residues. Germline V gene data show CDR1 as GTSNPN and CDR2 as SVGIG (reference sequence). CDR3 region: CAWNPGLAGTLTDTQYF. CDR3 nucleotide sequence: TGTGCCTGGAATCCGGGACTAGCGGGAACTCTCACAGATACGCAGTATTTT.

With regard to this clonotype: Since the CDR3 does not end with the conserved phenylalanine or tryptophan, this likely comes from a read error. The V gene is TRBV11-2, the J gene TRBJ2-1; a possible D gene is TRBD1 (6 bases). The CDR3 contains 15 residues. Germline V lookup: CDR1 SGHAT, CDR2 FQNNGV. In DNA form, the CDR3 reads TGTGCCAGCGTACTAGGAGACCTCCGGGGACATGAACAGTTCTCC. This gives the protein CASVLGDLRGHEQFS.